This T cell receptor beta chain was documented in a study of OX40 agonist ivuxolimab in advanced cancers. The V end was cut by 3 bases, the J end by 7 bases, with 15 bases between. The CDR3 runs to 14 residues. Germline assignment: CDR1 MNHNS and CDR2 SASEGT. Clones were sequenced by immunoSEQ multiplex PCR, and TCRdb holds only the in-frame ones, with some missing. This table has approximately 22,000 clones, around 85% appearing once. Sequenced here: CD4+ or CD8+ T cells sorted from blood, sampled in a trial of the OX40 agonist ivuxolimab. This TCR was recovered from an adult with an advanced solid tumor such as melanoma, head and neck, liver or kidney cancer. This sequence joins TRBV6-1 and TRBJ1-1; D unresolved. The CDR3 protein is CASSERTRIIEAFF. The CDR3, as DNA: TGTGCCAGCAGTGAGAGGACCCGGATTATTGAAGCTTTCTTT.